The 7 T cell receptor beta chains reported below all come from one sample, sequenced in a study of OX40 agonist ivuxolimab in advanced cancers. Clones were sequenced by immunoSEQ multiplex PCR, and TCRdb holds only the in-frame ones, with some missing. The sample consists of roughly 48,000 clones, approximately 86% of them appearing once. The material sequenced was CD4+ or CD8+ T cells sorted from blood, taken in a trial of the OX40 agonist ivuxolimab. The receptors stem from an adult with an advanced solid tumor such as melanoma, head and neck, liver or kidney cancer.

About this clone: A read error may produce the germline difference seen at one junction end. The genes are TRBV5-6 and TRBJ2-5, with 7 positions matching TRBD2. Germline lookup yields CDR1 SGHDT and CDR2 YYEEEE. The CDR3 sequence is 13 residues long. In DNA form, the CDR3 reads TGTGCCAGCAGATTGGGAGGGATTGAGACCCAGTACTTC. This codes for CASRLGGIETQYF. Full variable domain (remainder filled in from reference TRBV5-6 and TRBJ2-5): DAGVTQSPTHLIKTRGQQVTLRCSPKSGHDTVSWYQQALGQGPQFIFQYYEEEERQRGNFPDRFSGHQFPNYSSELNVNALLLGDSALYLCASRLGGIETQYFGPGTRLLVL.

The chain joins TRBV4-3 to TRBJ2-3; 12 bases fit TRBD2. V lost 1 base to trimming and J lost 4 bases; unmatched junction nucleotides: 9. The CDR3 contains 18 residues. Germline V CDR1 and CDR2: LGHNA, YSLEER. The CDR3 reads CASSQGVLAGGFADTQYF. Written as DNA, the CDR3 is TGCGCCAGCAGCCAAGGGGTACTAGCGGGGGGATTCGCAGATACGCAGTATTTT.

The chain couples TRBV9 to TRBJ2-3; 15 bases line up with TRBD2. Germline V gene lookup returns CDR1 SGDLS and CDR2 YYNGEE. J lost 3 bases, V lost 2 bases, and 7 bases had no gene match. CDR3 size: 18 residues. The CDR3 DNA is TGTGCCAGCAGCGTGGGACTAGCGGGGGGTATTTGGACAGATACGCAGTATTTT. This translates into CASSVGLAGGIWTDTQYF.

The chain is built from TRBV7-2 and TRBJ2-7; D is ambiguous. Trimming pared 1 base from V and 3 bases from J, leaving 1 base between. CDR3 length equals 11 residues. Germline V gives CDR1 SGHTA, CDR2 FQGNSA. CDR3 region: CASSLDYEQYF. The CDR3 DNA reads TGTGCCAGCAGCTTAGACTACGAGCAGTACTTC.

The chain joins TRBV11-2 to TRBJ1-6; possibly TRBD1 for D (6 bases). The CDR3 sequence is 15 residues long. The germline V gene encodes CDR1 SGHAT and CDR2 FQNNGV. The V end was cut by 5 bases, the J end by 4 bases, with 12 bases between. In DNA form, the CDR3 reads TGTGCCAGCAGCGCCGGGACACAGTATAATTCACCCCTCCACTTT. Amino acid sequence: CASSAGTQYNSPLHF.

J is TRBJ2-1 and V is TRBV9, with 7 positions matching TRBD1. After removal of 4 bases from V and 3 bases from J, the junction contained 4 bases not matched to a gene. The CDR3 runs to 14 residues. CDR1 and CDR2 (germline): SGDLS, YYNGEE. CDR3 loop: CASSQGVLYNEQFF. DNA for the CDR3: TGTGCCAGCAGCCAGGGGGTTCTCTACAATGAGCAGTTCTTC.

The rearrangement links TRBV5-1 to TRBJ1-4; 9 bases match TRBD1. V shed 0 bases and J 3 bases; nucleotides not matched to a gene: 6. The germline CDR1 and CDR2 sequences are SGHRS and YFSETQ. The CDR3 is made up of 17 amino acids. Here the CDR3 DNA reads TGCGCCAGCAGCTTGGGGACAGGGGTACCCTCTAATGAAAAACTGTTTTTT. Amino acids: CASSLGTGVPSNEKLFF. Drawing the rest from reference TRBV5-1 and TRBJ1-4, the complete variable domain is KAGVTQTPRYLIKTRGQQVTLSCSPISGHRSVSWYQQTPGQGLQFLFEYFSETQRNKGNFPGRFSGRQFSNSRSEMNVSTLELGDSALYLCASSLGTGVPSNEKLFFGSGTQLSVL.